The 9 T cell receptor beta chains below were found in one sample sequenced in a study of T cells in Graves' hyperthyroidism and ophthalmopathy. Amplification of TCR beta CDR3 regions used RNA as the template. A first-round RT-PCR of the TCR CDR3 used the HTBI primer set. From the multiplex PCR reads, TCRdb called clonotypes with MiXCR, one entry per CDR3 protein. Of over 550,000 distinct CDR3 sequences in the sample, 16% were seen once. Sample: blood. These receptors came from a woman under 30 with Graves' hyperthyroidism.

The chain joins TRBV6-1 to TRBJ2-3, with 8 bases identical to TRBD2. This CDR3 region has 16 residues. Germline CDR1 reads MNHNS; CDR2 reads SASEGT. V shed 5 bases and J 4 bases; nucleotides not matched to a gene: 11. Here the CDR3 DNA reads TGTGCCAGCAGTCCGTCGGGGGGGGGCCCCCCAGATACGCAGTATTTT. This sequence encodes CASSPSGGGPPDTQYF.

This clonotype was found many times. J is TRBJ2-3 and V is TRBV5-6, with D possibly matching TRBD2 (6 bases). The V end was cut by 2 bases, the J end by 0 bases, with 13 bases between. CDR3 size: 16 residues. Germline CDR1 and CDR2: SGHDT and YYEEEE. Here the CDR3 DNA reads TGTGCCAGCAGCTTACAGACTAGAACTAGCACAGATACGCAGTATTTT. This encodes CASSLQTRTSTDTQYF.

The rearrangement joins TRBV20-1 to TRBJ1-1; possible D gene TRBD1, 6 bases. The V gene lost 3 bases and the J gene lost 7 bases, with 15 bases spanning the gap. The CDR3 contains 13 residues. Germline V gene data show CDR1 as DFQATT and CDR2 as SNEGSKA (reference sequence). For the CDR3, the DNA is TGCAGTGCTAGCAATACAGGGCGGGGTGAAGCTTTCTTT. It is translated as CSASNTGRGEAFF.

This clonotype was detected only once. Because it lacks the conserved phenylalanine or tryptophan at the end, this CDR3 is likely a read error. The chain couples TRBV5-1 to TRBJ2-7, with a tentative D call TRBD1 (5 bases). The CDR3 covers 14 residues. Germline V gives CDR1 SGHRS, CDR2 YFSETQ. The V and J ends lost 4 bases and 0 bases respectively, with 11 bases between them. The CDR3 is CASSGAPSSYEQYS. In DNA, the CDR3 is TGCGCCAGCAGCGGGGCGCCTAGCTCCTACGAGCAGTACTCC.

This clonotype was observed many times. The CDR3 loop is CSAREESGYTF. Here the CDR3 DNA reads TGCAGTGCTAGGGAAGAATCTGGCTACACCTTC. V usage is TRBV20-1 and J usage is TRBJ1-2; no firm D call. Germline CDR1 is DFQATT and CDR2 is SNEGSKA (reference sequence). This CDR3 is 11 amino acids long. V lost 3 bases and J lost 7, with 9 bases in between.

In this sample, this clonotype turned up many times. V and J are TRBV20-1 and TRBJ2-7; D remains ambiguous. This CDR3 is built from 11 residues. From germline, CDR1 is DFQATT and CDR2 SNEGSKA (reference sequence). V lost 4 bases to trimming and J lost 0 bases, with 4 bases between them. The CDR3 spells CSAINSYEQYF. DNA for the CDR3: TGCAGTGCTATAAACTCCTACGAGCAGTACTTC.

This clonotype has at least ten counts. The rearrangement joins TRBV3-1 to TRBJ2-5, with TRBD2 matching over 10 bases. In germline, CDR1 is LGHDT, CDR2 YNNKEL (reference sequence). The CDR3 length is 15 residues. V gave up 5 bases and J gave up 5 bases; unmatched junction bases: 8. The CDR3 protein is CASSDSSGSVETQYF. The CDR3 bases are TGTGCCAGCAGCGACTCTAGCGGGAGCGTTGAGACCCAGTACTTC.

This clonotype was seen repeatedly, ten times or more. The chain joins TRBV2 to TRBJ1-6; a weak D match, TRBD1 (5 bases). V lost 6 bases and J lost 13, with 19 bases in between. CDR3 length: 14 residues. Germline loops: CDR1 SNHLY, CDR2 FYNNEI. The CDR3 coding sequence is TGTGCCAGCAGAGCTGACAGTTCCGGAGTCCCCCTCCACTTT. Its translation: CASRADSSGVPLHF.

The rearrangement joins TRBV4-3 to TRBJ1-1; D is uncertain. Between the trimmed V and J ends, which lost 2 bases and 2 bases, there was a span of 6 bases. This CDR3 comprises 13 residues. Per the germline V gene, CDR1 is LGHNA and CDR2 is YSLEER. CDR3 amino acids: CASSQRSNTEAFF. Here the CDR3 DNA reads TGCGCCAGCAGCCAAAGGAGCAACACTGAAGCTTTCTTT.